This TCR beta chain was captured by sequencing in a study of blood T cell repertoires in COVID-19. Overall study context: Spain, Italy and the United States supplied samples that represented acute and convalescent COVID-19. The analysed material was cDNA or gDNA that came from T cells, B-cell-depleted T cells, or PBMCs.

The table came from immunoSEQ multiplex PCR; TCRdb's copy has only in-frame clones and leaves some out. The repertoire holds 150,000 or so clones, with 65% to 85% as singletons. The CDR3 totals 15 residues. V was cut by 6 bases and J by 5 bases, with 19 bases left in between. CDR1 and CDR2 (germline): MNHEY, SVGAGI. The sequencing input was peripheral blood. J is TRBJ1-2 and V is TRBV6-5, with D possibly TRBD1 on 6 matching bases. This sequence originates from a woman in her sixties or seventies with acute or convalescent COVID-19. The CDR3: CASRLQGPGGYGYTF. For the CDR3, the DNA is TGTGCCAGCAGATTACAGGGCCCGGGTGGGTATGGCTACACCTTC.